This T cell receptor (beta chain) was documented in a study of blood T cell repertoires in COVID-19. Study in general: Samples representing acute and convalescent COVID-19 were sourced from the United States, Italy and Spain. Sources were T cells, B-cell-depleted T cells, or PBMCs; the material itself was cDNA or gDNA.

The CDR3 runs to 16 residues. The trim removed 4 bases at V and 4 bases at J, leaving 7 bases unmatched. Germline V gene sequence: CDR1 KGHSH, CDR2 LQKENI. Original handling: Estimates of nucleated cell counts were drawn from the amplification of reference gene primers. TCRdb's table, derived via immunoSEQ multiplex PCR, lists solely in-frame clones and lacks some. The V and J calls and the clone size are those of that table, but D and trimming were determined from the DNA. Altogether under 200,000 clones are present, roughly 84% being singletons, with the ten largest covering more than 1.5%. This chain uses TRBV18 with TRBJ1-2; 12 bases line up with TRBD1. The clonotype was recovered from a human donor in a cohort sampled during active COVID-19. Material for sequencing was peripheral blood. Written as DNA, the CDR3 is TGTGCCAGCTCACAACCGGGACAGGGGGCCAGCTATGGCTACACCTTC. Residues: CASSQPGQGASYGYTF.